Detailed here is one T cell receptor (beta chain). No cognate antigen has been identified for it. Base qualities are not recorded, but no much larger clone differs from it by a single base. The data belong to a study of vaccination effects on CD4 cells after COVID-19 (dated by TCRdb to between 2022 and 2023). Notes on the research overall: In the ViraFEST assay, PBMC were stimulated with viral peptide pools, and TCR sequencing was then used to find antigen-specific CD4+ T cell clonotypes based on their expansion. Post-vaccine samples across the study were collected a median of 72 days after the second dose, with a range of 14 to 241. Approximately 2 million PBMC per well were cultured with approximately 10 ug/ml peptides in IMDM containing approximately 4.6% human AB serum, around 10 IU/ml IL-2 and gentamicin. SARS-CoV-2 spike-specific CD4+ TCR repertoires were compared before and after mRNA vaccination in COVID-19 convalescent patients and in infection-naive vaccine recipients. A total of nine to ten COVID-19 convalescent patients and several SARS-CoV-2-naive healthy vaccine recipients were included in the full study. Cultures from other donors in the study were sequenced using the Oncomine TCR Beta short-read assay on an Illumina iSeq 100. What the authors observed across the whole study: Limitations of the study were the small number of convalescent patients and the absence of early post-infection timepoints. Clones induced by infection and clones induced by vaccination both contracted markedly at late timepoints after vaccination, which fits with T cell responses waning over time. In healthy vaccine recipients, vaccine-induced clones were almost all SARS-CoV-2 mono-reactive, with only 1 of 255 cross-reactive with common cold coronaviruses.

The CDR3 contains 17 residues, cysteine and phenylalanine counted. Only the CDR3 portion is preserved as DNA: 51 bases, with reading frame beginning at the first base. CDR1 and CDR2 are read off the germline V gene as MGHDK and SYGVNS. V gives up 7 bases and J gives up 2 bases, and the segment between their germline ends measures 22 bases. After 10 to 11 days of culture, CD4+ T cells were isolated with the EasySep CD4+ T cell isolation kit. Two doses of either the BNT162b2 or the mRNA-1273 mRNA SARS-CoV-2 vaccine were administered to participants. None of the healthy vaccine recipients had a prior SARS-CoV-2 infection, which was confirmed by nucleocapsid antibody tests that came back negative both before and after vaccination. Half of the culture medium was replaced with fresh IL-2-containing medium on days 3 and 7. Unless otherwise noted, each peptide stimulation condition was cultured in triplicate wells. Using Ficoll-Paque Plus gradient centrifugation, PBMC were separated from whole blood and then either used fresh or cryopreserved at -140C. Genomic DNA was extracted from cultured CD4+ T cells with the QIAamp micro DNA kit.

The library was obtained by the immunoSEQ multiplex PCR assay. TCR beta CDR3 sequencing was performed on DNA from the cultured, isolated CD4+ T cells. In the paper's pipeline: Non-productive TCR sequences were discarded, and reads were trimmed to the CDR3 region, with only CDR3s of 7 or more amino acids retained. Antigen-specific clonotypes were identified using the MANAFEST web app by comparison of expansion in peptide wells against reference cultures. To be called positive, a clone needed expansion at FDR<0.05 compared with the reference and with all other wells, an odds ratio greater than 5, and a frequency greater than 0.1% in two replicate wells. Cross-reactive clonotypes were defined as significantly expanded in SARS-CoV-2 spike wells and in at least one common cold coronavirus spike condition. Using the stringdist R package, CDR3 similarity was measured by Levenshtein distance, and unrooted trees were constructed with ape in R 3.6.1. TCRdb took over this immuneACCESS table, retaining in-frame rearrangements with V and J assigned. Such tables are incomplete; in checked studies, under half of the missing clones stem from an unresolved V gene, and the remainder is unexplained. V and J calls plus clone size are reproduced from that table; the DNA served to infer D and trimming. The sample table shows fewer than 75,000 clones, and 78% are seen once. The ten largest clones represent about 4.4% of the sample.

The sample in question was CD4+ T cells from PBMCs cultured without peptide, obtained after COVID-19 vaccination. The V and J genes are TRBV25-1 and TRBJ2-3; TRBD2 is perhaps the D gene, given 5 matching bases. This receptor was identified in a human donor who received a COVID-19 vaccine. Here is the DNA: TGTGCCAGCACCCAAAATTCTGGGCAGAGGGACACAGATACGCAGTATTTT. Its protein is CASTQNSGQRDTDTQYF.